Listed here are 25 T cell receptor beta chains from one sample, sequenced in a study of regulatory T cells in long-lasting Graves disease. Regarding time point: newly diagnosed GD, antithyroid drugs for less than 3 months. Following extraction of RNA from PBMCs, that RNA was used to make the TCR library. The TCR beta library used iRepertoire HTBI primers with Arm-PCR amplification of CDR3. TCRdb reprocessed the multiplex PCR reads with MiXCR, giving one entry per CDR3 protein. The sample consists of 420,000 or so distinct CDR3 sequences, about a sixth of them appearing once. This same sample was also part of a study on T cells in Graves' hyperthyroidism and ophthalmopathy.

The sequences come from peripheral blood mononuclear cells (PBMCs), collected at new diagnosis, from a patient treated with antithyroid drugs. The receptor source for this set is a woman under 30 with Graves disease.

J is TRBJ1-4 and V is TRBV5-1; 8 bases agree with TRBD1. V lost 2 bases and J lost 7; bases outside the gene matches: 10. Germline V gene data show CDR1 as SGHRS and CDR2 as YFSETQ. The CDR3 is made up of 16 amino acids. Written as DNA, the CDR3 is TGCGCCAGCAGCTTACAACCAGGGGGCGGTGGTGAAAAACTGTTTTTT. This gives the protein CASSLQPGGGGEKLFF.

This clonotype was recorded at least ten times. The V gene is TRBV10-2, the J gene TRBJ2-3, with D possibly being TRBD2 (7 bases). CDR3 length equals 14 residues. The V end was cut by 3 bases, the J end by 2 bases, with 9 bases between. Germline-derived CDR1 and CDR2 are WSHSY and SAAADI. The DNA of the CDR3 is TGCGCCAGCAGTGAAGGGGGGGCCACAGATACGCAGTATTTT. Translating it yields CASSEGGATDTQYF.

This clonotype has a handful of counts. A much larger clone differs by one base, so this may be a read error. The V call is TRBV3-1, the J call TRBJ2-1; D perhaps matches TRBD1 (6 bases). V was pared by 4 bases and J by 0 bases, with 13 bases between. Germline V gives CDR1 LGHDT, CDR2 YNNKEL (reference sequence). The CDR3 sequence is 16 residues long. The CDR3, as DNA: TGTGCCAGCAGCCCCCAGCAGGGGAGCTCCTACAATGAGCAGTTCTTC. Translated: CASSPQQGSSYNEQFF.

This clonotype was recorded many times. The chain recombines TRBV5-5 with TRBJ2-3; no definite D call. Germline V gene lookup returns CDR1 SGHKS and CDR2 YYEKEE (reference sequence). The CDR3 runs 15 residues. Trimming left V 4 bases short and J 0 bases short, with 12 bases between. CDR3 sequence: CASSRVYGSTDTQYF. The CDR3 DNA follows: TGTGCCAGCAGCCGAGTATACGGTAGCACAGATACGCAGTATTTT.

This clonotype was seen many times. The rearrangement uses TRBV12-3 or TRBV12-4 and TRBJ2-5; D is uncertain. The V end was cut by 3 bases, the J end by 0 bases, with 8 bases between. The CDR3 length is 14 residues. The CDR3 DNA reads TGTGCCAGCAGTTTTGGGCCGAACCAAGAGACCCAGTACTTC. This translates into CASSFGPNQETQYF.

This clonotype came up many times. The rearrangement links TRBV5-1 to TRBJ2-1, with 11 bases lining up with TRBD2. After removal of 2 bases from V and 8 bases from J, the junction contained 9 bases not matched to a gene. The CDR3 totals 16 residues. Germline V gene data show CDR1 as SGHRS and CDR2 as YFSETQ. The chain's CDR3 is CASSLGLAGGWHEQFF. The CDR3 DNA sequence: TGCGCCAGCAGCTTAGGGCTAGCGGGAGGTTGGCATGAGCAGTTCTTC.

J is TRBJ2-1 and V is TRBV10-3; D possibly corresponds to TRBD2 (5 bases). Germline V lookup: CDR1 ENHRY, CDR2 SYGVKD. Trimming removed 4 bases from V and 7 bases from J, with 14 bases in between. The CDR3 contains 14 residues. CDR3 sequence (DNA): TGTGCCATCAGTGCCCATCTACTAGAAAATGAGCAGTTCTTC. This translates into CAISAHLLENEQFF.

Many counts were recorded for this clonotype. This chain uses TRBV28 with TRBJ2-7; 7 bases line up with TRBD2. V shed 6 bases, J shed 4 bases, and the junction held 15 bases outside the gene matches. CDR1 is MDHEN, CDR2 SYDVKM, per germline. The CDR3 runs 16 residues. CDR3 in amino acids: CASSLTGRIGRYEQYF. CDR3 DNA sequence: TGTGCCAGCAGCCTCACCGGGAGGATCGGGAGGTACGAGCAGTACTTC.

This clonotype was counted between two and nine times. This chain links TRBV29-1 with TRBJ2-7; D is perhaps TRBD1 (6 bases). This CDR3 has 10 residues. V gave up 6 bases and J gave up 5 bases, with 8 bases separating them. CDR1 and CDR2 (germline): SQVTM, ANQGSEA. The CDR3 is CSVSGDEQYF. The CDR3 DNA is TGCAGCGTGTCAGGGGACGAGCAGTACTTC.

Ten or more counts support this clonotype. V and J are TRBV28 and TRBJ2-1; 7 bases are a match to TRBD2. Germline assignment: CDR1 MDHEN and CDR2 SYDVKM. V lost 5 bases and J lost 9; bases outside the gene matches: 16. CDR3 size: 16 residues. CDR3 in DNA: TGTGCCAGCAGTACCCAAAGGACTAGAAGCAAGGGTGAGCAGTTCTTC. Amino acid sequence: CASSTQRTRSKGEQFF.

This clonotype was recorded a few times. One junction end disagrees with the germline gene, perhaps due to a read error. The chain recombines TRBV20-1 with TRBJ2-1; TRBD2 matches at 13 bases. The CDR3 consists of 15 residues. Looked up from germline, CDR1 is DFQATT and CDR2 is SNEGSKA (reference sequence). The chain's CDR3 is CSASGTSGANNEQLF. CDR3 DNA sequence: TGCAGTGCTAGTGGGACTAGCGGGGCTAACAATGAGCAGCTCTTC.

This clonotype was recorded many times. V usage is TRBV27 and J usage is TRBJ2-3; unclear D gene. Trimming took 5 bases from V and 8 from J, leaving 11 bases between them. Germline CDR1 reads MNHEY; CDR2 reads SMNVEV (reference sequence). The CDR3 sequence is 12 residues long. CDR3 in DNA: TGTGCCAGCAGTCCGGATCAGAGTACGCAGTATTTT. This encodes CASSPDQSTQYF.

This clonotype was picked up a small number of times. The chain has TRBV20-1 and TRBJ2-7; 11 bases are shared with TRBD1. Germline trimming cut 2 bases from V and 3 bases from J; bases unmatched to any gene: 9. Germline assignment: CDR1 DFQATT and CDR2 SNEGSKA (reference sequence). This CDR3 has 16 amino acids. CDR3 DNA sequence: TGCAGTGCTAGAACTATCGGGACAGGGGGGGGCTACGAGCAGTACTTC. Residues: CSARTIGTGGGYEQYF.

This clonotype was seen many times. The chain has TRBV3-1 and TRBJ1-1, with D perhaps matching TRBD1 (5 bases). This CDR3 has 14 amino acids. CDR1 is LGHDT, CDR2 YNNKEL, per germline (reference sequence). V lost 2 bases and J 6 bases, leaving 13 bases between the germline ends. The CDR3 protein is CASSQRDGRPEAFF. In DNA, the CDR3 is TGTGCCAGCAGCCAACGGGACGGCAGACCTGAAGCTTTCTTT.

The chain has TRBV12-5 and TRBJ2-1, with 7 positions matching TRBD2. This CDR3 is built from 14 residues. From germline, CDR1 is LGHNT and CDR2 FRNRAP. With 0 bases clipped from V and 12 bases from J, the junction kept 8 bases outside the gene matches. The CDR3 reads CASGLVEGGKGQFF. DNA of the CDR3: TGTGCTAGTGGTTTGGTAGAGGGAGGGAAAGGGCAGTTCTTC. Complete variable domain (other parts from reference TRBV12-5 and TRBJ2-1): DARVTQTPRHKVTEMGQEVTMRCQPILGHNTVFWYRQTMMQGLELLAYFRNRAPLDDSGMPKDRFSAEMPDATLATLKIQPSEPRDSAVYFCASGLVEGGKGQFFGPGTRLTVL.

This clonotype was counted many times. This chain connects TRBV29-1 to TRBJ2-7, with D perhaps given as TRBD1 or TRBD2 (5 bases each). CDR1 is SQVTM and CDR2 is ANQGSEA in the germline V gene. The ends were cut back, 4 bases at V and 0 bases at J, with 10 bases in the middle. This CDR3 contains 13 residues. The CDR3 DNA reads TGCAGCGTTGTATCAGGGACCTCCTACGAGCAGTACTTC. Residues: CSVVSGTSYEQYF.

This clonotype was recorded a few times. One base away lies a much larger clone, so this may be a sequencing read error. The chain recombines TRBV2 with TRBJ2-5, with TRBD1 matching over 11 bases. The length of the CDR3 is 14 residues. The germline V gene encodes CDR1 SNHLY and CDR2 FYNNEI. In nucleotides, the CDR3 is TGTGCCGGCAGTAAGGACAGGGGGCTGGAGACCCAGTACTTC. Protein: CAGSKDRGLETQYF.

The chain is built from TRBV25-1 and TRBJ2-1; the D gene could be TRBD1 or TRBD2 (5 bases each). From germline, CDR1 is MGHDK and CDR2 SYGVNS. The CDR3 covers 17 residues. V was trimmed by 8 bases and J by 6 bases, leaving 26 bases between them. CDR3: CASAGGLGATVTNEQFF. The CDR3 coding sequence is TGTGCCAGCGCTGGTGGTCTCGGGGCAACGGTGACCAATGAGCAGTTCTTC.

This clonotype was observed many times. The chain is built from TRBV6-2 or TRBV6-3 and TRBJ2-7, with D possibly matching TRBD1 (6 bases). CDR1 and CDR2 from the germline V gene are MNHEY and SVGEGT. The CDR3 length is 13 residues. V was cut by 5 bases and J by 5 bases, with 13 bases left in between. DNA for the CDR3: TGTGCCAGCAGTCAACAGGGTTTCAACGAGCAGTACTTC. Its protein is CASSQQGFNEQYF.

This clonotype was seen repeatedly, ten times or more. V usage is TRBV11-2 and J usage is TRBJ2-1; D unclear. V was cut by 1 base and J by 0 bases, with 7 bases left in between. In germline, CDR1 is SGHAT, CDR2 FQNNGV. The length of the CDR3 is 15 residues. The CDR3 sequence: CASSLGQSSYNEQFF. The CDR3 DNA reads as TGTGCCAGCAGCTTAGGGCAGAGCTCCTACAATGAGCAGTTCTTC.

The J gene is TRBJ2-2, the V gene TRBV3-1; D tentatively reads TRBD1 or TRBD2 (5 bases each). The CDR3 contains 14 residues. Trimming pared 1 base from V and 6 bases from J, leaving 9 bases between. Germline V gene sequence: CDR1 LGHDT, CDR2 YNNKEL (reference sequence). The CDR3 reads CASSQGWGSGELFF. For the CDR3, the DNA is TGTGCCAGCAGCCAAGGATGGGGGTCCGGGGAGCTGTTTTTT.

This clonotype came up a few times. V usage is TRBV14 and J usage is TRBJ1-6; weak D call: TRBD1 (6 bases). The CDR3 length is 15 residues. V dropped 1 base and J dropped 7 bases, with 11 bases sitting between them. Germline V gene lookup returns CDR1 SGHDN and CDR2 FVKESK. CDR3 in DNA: TGTGCCAGCAGCCAAGTGGACAGAGCCAATTCACCCCTCCACTTT. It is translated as CASSQVDRANSPLHF.

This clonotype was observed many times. This CDR3 is CASSQGPSGNSYEQYF. The CDR3 nucleotides are TGTGCCAGCAGCCAAGGACCTAGCGGGAACTCCTACGAGCAGTACTTC. This chain joins TRBV3-1 and TRBJ2-7; 9 bases line up with TRBD2. Germline CDR1 and CDR2: LGHDT and YNNKEL (reference sequence). CDR3 length: 16 amino acids. V was clipped by 1 base and J by 0 bases; unmatched bases: 4.

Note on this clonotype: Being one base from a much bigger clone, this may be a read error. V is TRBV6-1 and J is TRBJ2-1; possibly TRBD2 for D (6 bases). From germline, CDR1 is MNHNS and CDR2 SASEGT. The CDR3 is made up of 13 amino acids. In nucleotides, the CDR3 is TGCGCCAGCAGCCAGGGACTTCCCTACGAGCAGTTCTTC. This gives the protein CASSQGLPYEQFF.

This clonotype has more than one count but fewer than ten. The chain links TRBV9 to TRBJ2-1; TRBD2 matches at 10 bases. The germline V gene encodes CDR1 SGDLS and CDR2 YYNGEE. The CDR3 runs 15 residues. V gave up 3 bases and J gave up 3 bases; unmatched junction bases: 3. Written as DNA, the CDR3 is TGTGCCAGCAGCGAGAGCGGGAGGGGCTACAATGAGCAGTTCTTC. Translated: CASSESGRGYNEQFF. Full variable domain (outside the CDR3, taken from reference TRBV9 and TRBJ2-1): DSGVTQTPKHLITATGQRVTLRCSPRSGDLSVYWYQQSLDQGLQFLIQYYNGEERAKGNILERFSAQQFPDLHSELNLSSLELGDSALYFCASSESGRGYNEQFFGPGTRLTVL.